Listed below are T cell receptor beta chains from one sample, sequenced in a study of tumor-infiltrating lymphocytes in primary liver carcinoma. TCRdb independently ran MiXCR on the multiplex PCR reads; one entry per CDR3 protein. The table shows 150,000 to 200,000 distinct CDR3 sequences, with approximately 86% occurring only once. The sequencing sample was made of tumor tissue from primary liver carcinoma. The receptors derive from a middle-aged man with primary liver carcinoma and hepatitis B virus infection. CDR3s include the opening cysteine and the closing phenylalanine or tryptophan. D genes are given only for firm matches. Size is stated for part of the rows, as once, few or many counts, or as a class when the clone is expanded.

clone size: NA
V gene: TRBV29-1
D gene: NA
J gene: TRBJ2-2
CDR3 protein: CSASQGTDTWELFF
CDR3 DNA: TGCAGCGCGTCGCAAGGTACGGACACCTGGGAGCTGTTTTTT

clone size: NA
V gene: TRBV4-1
D gene: NA
J gene: TRBJ2-1
CDR3 protein: CASSPRVVAGGCSEQFF
CDR3 DNA: TGCGCCAGCAGCCCCAGAGTGGTAGCAGGAGGGTGTAGTGAGCAGTTCTTC

clone size: many
V gene: TRBV6-1
D gene: NA
J gene: TRBJ2-3
CDR3 protein: CASSERWRRLFTDTQYF
CDR3 DNA: TGTGCCAGCAGTGAAAGGTGGAGGAGATTGTTCACAGATACGCAGTATTTT

clone size: NA
V gene: TRBV6-6
D gene: TRBD1
J gene: TRBJ1-4
CDR3 protein: CTSSNRVRGRGEKLFF
CDR3 DNA: TGTACCAGCAGTAACCGGGTCAGGGGGCGAGGCGAAAAACTGTTTTTT

clone size: NA
V gene: TRBV6-2/TRBV6-3
D gene: NA
J gene: TRBJ1-5
CDR3 protein: CASSYSQDGDIRNQPQHF
CDR3 DNA: TGTGCCAGTAGTTACTCCCAGGACGGTGATATAAGGAATCAGCCCCAGCATTTT

clone size: NA
V gene: TRBV19
D gene: NA
J gene: TRBJ2-2
CDR3 protein: CASSISWYTGELFF
CDR3 DNA: TGTGCCAGTAGTATATCCTGGTATACCGGGGAGCTGTTTTTT

clone size: NA
V gene: TRBV12-3/TRBV12-4
D gene: NA
J gene: TRBJ2-5
CDR3 protein: CASGFSGNEETQHF
CDR3 DNA: TGTGCCAGCGGTTTTTCAGGGAATGAGGAGACCCAGCACTTC

clone size: many
V gene: TRBV23-1
D gene: NA
J gene: TRBJ1-1
CDR3 protein: CASSRGLQGLVWGAFF
CDR3 DNA: TGCGCCAGCAGTCGAGGACTCCAGGGGTTGGTTTGGGGAGCTTTCTTT

clone size: NA
V gene: TRBV10-3
D gene: NA
J gene: TRBJ2-3
CDR3 protein: CATRGAPSEQQYF
CDR3 DNA: TGTGCCACCAGAGGTGCTCCTAGCGAGCAGCAATATTTT

clone size: NA
V gene: TRBV29-1
D gene: NA
J gene: TRBJ2-3
CDR3 protein: CSVHRSSDTQYF
CDR3 DNA: TGCAGCGTACACAGGAGCTCAGACACGCAGTATTTT

clone size: NA
V gene: TRBV28
D gene: TRBD1
J gene: TRBJ1-4
CDR3 protein: CASSVRDSSATNEKLFF
CDR3 DNA: TGTGCCAGCAGTGTCCGGGACAGTAGTGCAACTAATGAAAAACTGTTTTTT

clone size: NA
V gene: TRBV11-1
D gene: NA
J gene: TRBJ2-2
CDR3 protein: CTSSYTEPFSRELFF
CDR3 DNA: TGTACCAGCAGCTATACAGAACCTTTCTCCAGGGAGCTGTTTTTT

clone size: NA
V gene: TRBV5-1
D gene: TRBD2
J gene: TRBJ2-7
CDR3 protein: CASSMGTSGSPEQYF
CDR3 DNA: TGTGCAAGCAGCATGGGGACTAGCGGGAGCCCCGAGCAGTACTTC

clone size: NA
V gene: TRBV11-2
D gene: TRBD2
J gene: TRBJ2-1
CDR3 protein: CPSSLDRGGRFYNEQLF
CDR3 DNA: TGTCCCAGCAGCCTAGATAGGGGCGGGAGGTTCTACAATGAGCAGCTTTTC

clone size: NA
V gene: TRBV6-2/TRBV6-3
D gene: NA
J gene: TRBJ1-5
CDR3 protein: CASTLTRGYNQPLHF
CDR3 DNA: TGTGCCAGCACCCTCACGCGGGGTTACAATCAGCCCCTTCATTTT

clone size: many
V gene: TRBV6-6
D gene: NA
J gene: TRBJ2-7
CDR3 protein: CASSYSGWGSEQYF
CDR3 DNA: TGTGCCAGCAGTTACTCGGGGTGGGGAAGCGAGCAGTACTTC

clone size: NA
V gene: TRBV6-2/TRBV6-3
D gene: NA
J gene: TRBJ2-6
CDR3 protein: CASTQKSTLSGANVLTF
CDR3 DNA: TGTGCCAGCACCCAAAAAAGTACCCTCTCTGGGGCCAATGTCCTGACTTTC

clone size: once
V gene: TRBV29-1
D gene: TRBD1
J gene: TRBJ1-1
CDR3 protein: CKAPGQLVAEAFF
CDR3 DNA: TGCAAAGCTCCGGGACAGCTGGTGGCTGAAGCTTTCTTT

clone size: NA
V gene: TRBV4-2
D gene: TRBD2
J gene: TRBJ2-5
CDR3 protein: CASSQGLRSGRALGTQYF
CDR3 DNA: TGTGCCAGCAGCCAAGGCCTCCGCAGCGGGAGGGCCTTGGGGACCCAGTATTTC

clone size: NA
V gene: TRBV12-3/TRBV12-4
D gene: TRBD1
J gene: TRBJ2-3
CDR3 protein: CASSKGDRGTETQYF
CDR3 DNA: TGTGCCAGCAGTAAAGGGGACAGGGGCACAGAAACCCAGTATTTT